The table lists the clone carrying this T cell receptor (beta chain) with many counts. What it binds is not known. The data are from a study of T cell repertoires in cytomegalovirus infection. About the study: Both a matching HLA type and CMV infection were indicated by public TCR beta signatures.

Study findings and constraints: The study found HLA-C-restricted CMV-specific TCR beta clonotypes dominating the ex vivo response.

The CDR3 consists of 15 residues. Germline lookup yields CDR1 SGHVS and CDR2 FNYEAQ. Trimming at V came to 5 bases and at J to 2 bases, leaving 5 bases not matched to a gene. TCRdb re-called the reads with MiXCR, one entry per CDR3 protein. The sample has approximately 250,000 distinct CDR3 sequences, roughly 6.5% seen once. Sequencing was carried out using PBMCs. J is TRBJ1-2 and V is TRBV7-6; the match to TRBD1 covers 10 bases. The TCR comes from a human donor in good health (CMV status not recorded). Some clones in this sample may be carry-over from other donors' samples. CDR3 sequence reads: CASSQGQGRNYGYTF. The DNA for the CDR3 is TGTGCCAGCAGCCAGGGACAGGGGCGGAACTATGGCTACACCTTC.